This T cell receptor (beta chain) derives from a study of radiation and T cells in renal cell carcinoma. The CDR3 consists of 15 residues. Germline V gene data show CDR1 as GTSNPN and CDR2 as SVGIG (reference sequence). J gave up 1 base and V 0 bases, and 2 bases lay outside the gene matches. Assay: immunoSEQ multiplex PCR; the TCRdb copy retains only in-frame clones and omits some. This sample yields more than 140,000 clones, of which approximately 87% are seen a single time; roughly a quarter belongs to the top ten. Time point indicated: baseline pretreatment blood. Treatment reported: 15 Gy SBRT to primary tumor, nephrectomy 4 weeks later. The tumor was a clear cell renal cell carcinoma.

The receptor was derived from a woman aged 50 to 60 with renal cell carcinoma. Sequenced here: blood, sampled from a patient whose treatment included radiotherapy and nephrectomy. This chain links TRBV30 with TRBJ2-3; TRBD1 matches at 9 bases. This CDR3 is CAWSVRDRGTDTQYF. The CDR3 DNA reads TGTGCCTGGAGTGTAAGGGACAGGGGCACAGATACGCAGTATTTT.